These 8 T cell receptor beta chains were all obtained from the same sample, sequenced in a study of breast tumors, draining lymph nodes, adjacent tissues. TCRdb used MiXCR to reprocess the multiplex PCR reads, holding one entry per CDR3 protein. The sample lists under 35,000 distinct CDR3 sequences; about 60% were seen once. Material for sequencing was breast tumor tissue. All receptors derive from a female donor with breast cancer. Some clones in this sample may be carry-over from other donors' samples.

This clonotype was counted ten times or more. The chain uses TRBV6-2 or TRBV6-3 and TRBJ2-2; D is tentatively TRBD1 or TRBD2 (5 bases each). CDR3 length: 15 residues. Between the trimmed V and J ends, which lost 2 bases and 1 base, there was a span of 8 bases. Germline lookup yields CDR1 MNHEY and CDR2 SVGEGT. Here the CDR3 reads CASSYRDRNTGELFF. For the CDR3, the DNA is TGTGCCAGCAGTTACCGGGACCGGAACACCGGGGAGCTGTTTTTT.

This clonotype was seen ten or more times. The chain links TRBV5-1 to TRBJ2-1; no clear D gene. This CDR3 has 12 residues. Trimming took off 4 bases at V and 7 bases at J, with 9 bases between the two ends. Germline lookup yields CDR1 SGHRS and CDR2 YFSETQ. CDR3 loop: CASSRDWNEQFF. The CDR3 DNA reads TGCGCCAGCAGCAGGGATTGGAATGAGCAGTTCTTC.

The gene calls are TRBV20-1 and TRBJ2-5; D might be TRBD2 (6 bases). The germline gives CDR1 DFQATT, CDR2 SNEGSKA (reference sequence). The CDR3 totals 13 residues. Trimming took 5 bases from V and 4 from J, leaving 14 bases between them. The DNA for the CDR3 is TGCAGTGCTCCATCGGCGGGGTCAGAGACCCAGTACTTC. It is translated as CSAPSAGSETQYF.

In this sample, this clonotype turned up once. This chain joins TRBV11-2 and TRBJ1-6, with unresolved D. TRBJ1-5 explains the end of the DNA better; the J call may be wrong. This CDR3 has 13 residues. Per the germline V gene, CDR1 is SGHAT and CDR2 is FQNNGV. CDR3 coding DNA: TGTGCCAGCAGCTTTTCCAGCAATCAGCCCCAGCATTTT. Protein sequence: CASSFSSNQPQHF.

Many counts were recorded for this clonotype. V usage is TRBV5-1 and J usage is TRBJ1-3; D is unclear. Trimming stripped 0 bases from V and 1 base from J, with 8 bases between. From germline, CDR1 is SGHRS and CDR2 YFSETQ. This CDR3 is built from 15 residues. The CDR3 DNA follows: TGCGCCAGCAGCTTGGCCCACCCTTCTGGAAACACCATATATTTT. It is translated as CASSLAHPSGNTIYF.

This clonotype was seen just once. This rearrangement joins TRBV20-1 to TRBJ1-6; weak D call: TRBD1 (5 bases). Trimming cost V 0 bases and J 6 bases, with 18 bases left between them. Germline V gene data show CDR1 as DFQATT and CDR2 as SNEGSKA (reference sequence). The CDR3 runs to 17 residues. CDR3 region: CSARDGGSETINSPLHF. Written as DNA, the CDR3 is TGCAGTGCTAGAGATGGGGGGTCCGAAACGATTAATTCACCCCTCCACTTT.

The chain is built from TRBV20-1 and TRBJ2-1; TRBD2 aligns across 13 bases. J was trimmed by 7 bases and V by 4 bases; bases with no gene match: 7. The germline gives CDR1 DFQATT, CDR2 SNEGSKA (reference sequence). The CDR3 totals 15 residues. In nucleotides, the CDR3 is TGCAGTGCTATGTGGACTAGCGGGAGTAGTAATGAGCAGTTCTTC. Translating it yields CSAMWTSGSSNEQFF.

The CDR3 nucleotides read TGTGCCAGCAGCTCGACAGGGGGTAATGAAAAACTGTTTTTT. Translated: CASSSTGGNEKLFF. The V call is TRBV5-5, the J call TRBJ1-4; TRBD1 matches 9 bases. CDR3 length: 14 amino acids. Germline V gene lookup returns CDR1 SGHKS and CDR2 YYEKEE (reference sequence). V shed 3 bases, J shed 4 bases, and the junction held 1 base outside the gene matches.